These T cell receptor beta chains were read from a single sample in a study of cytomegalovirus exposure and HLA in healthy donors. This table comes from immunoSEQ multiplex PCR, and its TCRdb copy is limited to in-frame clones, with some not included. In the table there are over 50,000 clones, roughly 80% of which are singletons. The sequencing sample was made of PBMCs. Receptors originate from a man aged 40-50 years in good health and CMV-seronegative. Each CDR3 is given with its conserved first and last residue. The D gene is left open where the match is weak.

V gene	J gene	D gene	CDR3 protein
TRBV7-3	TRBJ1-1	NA	CASSRGGNTEAFF
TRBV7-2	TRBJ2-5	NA	CASSLVSAGSREETQYF
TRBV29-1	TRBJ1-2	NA	CSVPTYYGVGYTF
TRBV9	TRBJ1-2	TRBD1	CASSGEPGTGYGYTF
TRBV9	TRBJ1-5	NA	CASSNSGVDQPQHF
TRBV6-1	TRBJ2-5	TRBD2	CASSASWGLARETQYF
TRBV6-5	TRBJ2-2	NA	CASRPPTGDHGELFF
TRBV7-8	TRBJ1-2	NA	CASSPYVGPNYGYTF
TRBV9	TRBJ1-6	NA	CASSVGRDSPLHF
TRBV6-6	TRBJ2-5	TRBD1	CASSYSTGGLETQYF
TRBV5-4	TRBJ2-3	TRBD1	CASSLRTGSDTQYF
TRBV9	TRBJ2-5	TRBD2	CASSPPGRAGLETQYF
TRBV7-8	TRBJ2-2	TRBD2	CASSLVAGGQGGELFF
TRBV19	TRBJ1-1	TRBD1	CASSSLPGQMKNTEAFF
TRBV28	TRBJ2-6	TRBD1	CASSPWDSRANVLTF